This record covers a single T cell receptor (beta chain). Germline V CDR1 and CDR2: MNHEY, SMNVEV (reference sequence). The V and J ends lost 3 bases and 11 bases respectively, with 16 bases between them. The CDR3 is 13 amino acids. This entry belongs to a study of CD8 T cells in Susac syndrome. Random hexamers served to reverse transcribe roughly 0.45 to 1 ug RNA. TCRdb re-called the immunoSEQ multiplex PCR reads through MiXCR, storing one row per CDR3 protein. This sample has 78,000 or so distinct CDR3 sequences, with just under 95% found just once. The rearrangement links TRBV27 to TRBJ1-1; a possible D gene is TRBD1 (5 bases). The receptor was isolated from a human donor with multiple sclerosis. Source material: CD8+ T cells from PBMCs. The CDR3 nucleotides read TGTGCCAGCAGTTTTGGAGTCGGCAGGGAGGCTTTCTTT. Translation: CASSFGVGREAFF.